This TCR beta chain was captured in a study of regulatory T cells in long-lasting Graves disease. Study results and limitations: Persistent cases favored TRBV28, TRBJ1-2 and TRBJ2-5.

Germline V gene data show CDR1 as DFQATT and CDR2 as SNEGSKA (reference sequence). V was pared by 6 bases and J by 5 bases, with 13 bases between. This CDR3 has 12 residues. The time point here: newly diagnosed GD, antithyroid drugs for less than 3 months. Scientists built the TCR library using RNA that was extracted from PBMCs. The EDTA tubes were filled with 8.5 to 9.5 milliliters of drawn peripheral blood. This clonotype was observed at least ten times. Its antigen is unidentified. In building TCR beta libraries, iRepertoire HTBI primers were used together with Arm-PCR of CDR3 regions. TCRdb re-called the multiplex PCR reads with MiXCR, one entry per CDR3 protein. The sample lists hundreds of thousands of distinct CDR3 sequences, about 13% occurring once. In addition, the sample was reused for a study of T cells in Graves' hyperthyroidism and ophthalmopathy. That work states: TCR CDR3 underwent first-round RT-PCR with the HTBI primer set.

The material sequenced was peripheral blood mononuclear cells (PBMCs), taken at new diagnosis, from a patient treated with antithyroid drugs. The clonotype was recovered from a man aged 30-40 years with Graves disease. The rearrangement uses TRBV20-1 and TRBJ2-5; a possible D gene is TRBD2 (5 bases). The CDR3 DNA reads TGCAGTGCCGAGTTGCGGGCGGAGACCCAGTACTTC. Its protein is CSAELRAETQYF.